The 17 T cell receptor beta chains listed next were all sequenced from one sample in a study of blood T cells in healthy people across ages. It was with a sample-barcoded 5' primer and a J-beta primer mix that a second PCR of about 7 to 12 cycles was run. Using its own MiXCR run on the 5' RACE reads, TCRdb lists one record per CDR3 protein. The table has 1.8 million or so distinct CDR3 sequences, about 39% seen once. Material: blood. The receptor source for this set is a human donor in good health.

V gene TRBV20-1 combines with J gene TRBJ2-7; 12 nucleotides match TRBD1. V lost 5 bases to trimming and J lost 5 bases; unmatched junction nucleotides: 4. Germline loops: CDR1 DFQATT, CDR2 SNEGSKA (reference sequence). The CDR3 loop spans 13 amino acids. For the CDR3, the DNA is TGCAGTGCTTCCGGGACAGGGGGCGACGAGCAGTACTTC. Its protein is CSASGTGGDEQYF.

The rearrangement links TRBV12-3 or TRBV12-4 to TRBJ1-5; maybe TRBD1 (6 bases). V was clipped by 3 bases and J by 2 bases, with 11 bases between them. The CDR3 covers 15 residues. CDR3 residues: CASSFRGEGNQPQHF. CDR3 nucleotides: TGTGCCAGCAGTTTCAGGGGCGAGGGCAATCAGCCCCAGCATTTT.

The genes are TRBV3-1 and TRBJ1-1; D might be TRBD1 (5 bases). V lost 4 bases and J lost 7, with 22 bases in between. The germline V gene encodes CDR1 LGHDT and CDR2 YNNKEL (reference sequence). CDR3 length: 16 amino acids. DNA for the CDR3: TGTGCCAGCAGCCGCGGGACGGGGGACCCTTCGCATGAAGCTTTCTTT. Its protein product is CASSRGTGDPSHEAFF.

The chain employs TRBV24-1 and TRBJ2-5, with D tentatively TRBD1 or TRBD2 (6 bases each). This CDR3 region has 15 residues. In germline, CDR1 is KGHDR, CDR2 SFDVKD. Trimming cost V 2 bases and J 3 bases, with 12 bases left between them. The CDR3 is CATSDSWGAEETQYF. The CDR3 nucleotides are TGTGCCACCAGTGATTCCTGGGGGGCTGAAGAGACCCAGTACTTC.

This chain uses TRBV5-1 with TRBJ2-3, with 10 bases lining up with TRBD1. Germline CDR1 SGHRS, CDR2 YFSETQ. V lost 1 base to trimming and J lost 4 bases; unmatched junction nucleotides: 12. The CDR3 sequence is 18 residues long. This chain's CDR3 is CASSLREPGQGLSDTQYF. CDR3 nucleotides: TGCGCCAGCAGCTTGAGGGAACCGGGACAGGGGTTATCAGATACGCAGTATTTT.

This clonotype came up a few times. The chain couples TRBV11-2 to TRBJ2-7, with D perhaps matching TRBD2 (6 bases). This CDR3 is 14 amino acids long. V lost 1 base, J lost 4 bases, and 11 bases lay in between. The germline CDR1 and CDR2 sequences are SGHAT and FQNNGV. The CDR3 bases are TGTGCCAGCAGCTTAGGCAGGGACTTTTACGAGCAGTACTTC. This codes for CASSLGRDFYEQYF.

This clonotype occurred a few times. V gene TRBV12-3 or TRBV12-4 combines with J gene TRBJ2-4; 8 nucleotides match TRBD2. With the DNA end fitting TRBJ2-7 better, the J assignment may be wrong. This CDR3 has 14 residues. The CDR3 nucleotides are TGTGCCAGCAGCGGGGGGGCAGGGCGCTACGAGCAGTACTTC. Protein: CASSGGAGRYEQYF.

The CDR3 DNA is TGCGCCAGCAGCCCTGGGCCCTATCGGGAGCTGTTTTTT. Translated, it gives CASSPGPYRELFF. The V and J genes are TRBV4-1 and TRBJ2-2, with D unclear. The CDR3 contains 13 residues. From germline, CDR1 is MGHRA and CDR2 YSYEKL. The germline V and J ends were trimmed by 4 bases and 9 bases, with 12 bases remaining between them.

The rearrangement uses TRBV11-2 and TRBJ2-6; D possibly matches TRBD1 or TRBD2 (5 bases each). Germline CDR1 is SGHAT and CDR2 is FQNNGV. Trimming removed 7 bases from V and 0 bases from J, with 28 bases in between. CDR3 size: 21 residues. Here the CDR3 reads CASNPSGLAGTDDSGANVLTF. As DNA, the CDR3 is TGTGCCAGCAACCCTTCGGGATTAGCCGGGACGGACGACTCTGGGGCCAACGTCCTGACTTTC.

CDR3: CASSLTADYQPQHF. The CDR3 bases are TGTGCCAGCAGTTTGACGGCAGACTATCAGCCCCAGCATTTT. The chain combines TRBV28 with TRBJ1-5, with D hard to call. V was cut by 3 bases and J by 5 bases, with 11 bases left in between. The CDR3 is 14 residues long. Germline-derived CDR1 and CDR2 are MDHEN and SYDVKM.

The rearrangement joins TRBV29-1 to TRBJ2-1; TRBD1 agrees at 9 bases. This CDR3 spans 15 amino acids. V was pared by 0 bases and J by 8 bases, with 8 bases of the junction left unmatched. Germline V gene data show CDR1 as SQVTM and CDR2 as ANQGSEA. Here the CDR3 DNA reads TGCAGCGTTGAAGACAAGGACAGGGGTGGCCATGAGCAGTTCTTC. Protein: CSVEDKDRGGHEQFF.

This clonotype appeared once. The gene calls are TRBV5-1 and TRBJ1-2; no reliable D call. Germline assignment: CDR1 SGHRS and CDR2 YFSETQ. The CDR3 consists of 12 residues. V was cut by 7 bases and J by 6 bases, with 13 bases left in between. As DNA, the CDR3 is TGCGCCAGCCGTTCAATCGATGATGGCTACACCTTC. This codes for CASRSIDDGYTF. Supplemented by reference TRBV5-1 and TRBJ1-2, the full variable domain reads KAGVTQTPRYLIKTRGQQVTLSCSPISGHRSVSWYQQTPGQGLQFLFEYFSETQRNKGNFPGRFSGRQFSNSRSEMNVSTLELGDSALYLCASRSIDDGYTFGSGTRLTVV.

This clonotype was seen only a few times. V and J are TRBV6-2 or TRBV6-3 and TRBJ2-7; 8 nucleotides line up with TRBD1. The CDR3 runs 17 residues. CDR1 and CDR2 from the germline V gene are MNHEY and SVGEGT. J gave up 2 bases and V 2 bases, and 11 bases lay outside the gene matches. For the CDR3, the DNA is TGTGCCAGCAGTTACCCCTATGGACAGGGTCTACCCTACGAGCAGTACTTC. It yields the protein CASSYPYGQGLPYEQYF.

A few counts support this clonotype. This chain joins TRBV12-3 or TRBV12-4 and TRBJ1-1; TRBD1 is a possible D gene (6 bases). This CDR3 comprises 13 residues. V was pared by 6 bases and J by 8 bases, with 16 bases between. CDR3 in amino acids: CASSPTTGVEAFF. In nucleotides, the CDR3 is TGTGCCAGCAGCCCGACGACAGGAGTCGAAGCTTTCTTT.

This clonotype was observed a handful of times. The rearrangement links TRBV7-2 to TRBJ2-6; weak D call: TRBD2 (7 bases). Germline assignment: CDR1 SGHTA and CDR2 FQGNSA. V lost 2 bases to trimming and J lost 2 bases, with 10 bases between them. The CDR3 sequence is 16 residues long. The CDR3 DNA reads TGTGCCAGCAGCTTATCGGGGGGCACTGGGGCCAACGTCCTGACTTTC. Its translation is CASSLSGGTGANVLTF.

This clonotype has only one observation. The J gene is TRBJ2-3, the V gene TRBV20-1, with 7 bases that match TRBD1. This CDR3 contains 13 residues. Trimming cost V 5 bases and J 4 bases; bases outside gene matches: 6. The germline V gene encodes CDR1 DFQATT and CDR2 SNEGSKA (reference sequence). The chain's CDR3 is CSAANTGADTQYF. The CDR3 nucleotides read TGCAGTGCTGCGAATACAGGGGCAGATACGCAGTATTTT.

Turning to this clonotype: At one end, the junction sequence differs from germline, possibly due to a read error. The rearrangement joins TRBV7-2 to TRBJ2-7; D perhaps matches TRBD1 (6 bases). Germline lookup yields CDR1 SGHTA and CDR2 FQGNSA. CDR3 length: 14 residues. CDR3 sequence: CASSQQGSSYGQYF. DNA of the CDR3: TGTGCCAGCAGCCAGCAGGGGTCTTCCTACGGGCAGTACTTC.